Listed below are T cell receptor beta chains from one sample, sequenced in a study of CD8 T cells in Susac syndrome. TCRdb called the immunoSEQ multiplex PCR reads again in MiXCR, with one record for every CDR3 protein. The sample gives 100,000 to 110,000 distinct CDR3 sequences, around 95% of which show up once; around 0.3% is in the top ten. The specimen was CD8+ T cells from PBMCs. All receptors derive from a human donor with Susac syndrome. The CDR3 runs from the conserved cysteine through the conserved F or W. D genes are given only for firm matches. Size values are once, few and many counts, or a class for expanded clones, and some rows have none.

J: TRBJ1-3; V: TRBV29-1; D: NA; size: once; DNA: TGCAGCGTTTCTACCAGCTCTGGAAACACCATATATTTT; CDR3: CSVSTSSGNTIYF
J: TRBJ2-1; V: TRBV28; D: TRBD2; size: NA; DNA: TGTGCCAGCAGAGGAAGACTAGCGGGGCACAATGAGCAGTTCTTC; CDR3: CASRGRLAGHNEQFF
J: TRBJ2-5; V: TRBV6-5; D: NA; size: NA; DNA: TGTGCCAGCAGCCACGTCGAGTATGGCGGGACGGAGACCCAGTACTTC; CDR3: CASSHVEYGGTETQYF
J: TRBJ2-5; V: TRBV11-2; D: NA; size: NA; DNA: TGTGCCAGCAGCTTAGGAGGCGGGCAGTCAATAGCCCAGTACTTC; CDR3: CASSLGGGQSIAQYF
J: TRBJ2-7; V: TRBV29-1; D: TRBD1; size: few; DNA: TGCAGCGTTGCCGGGACAGGGGCCTACGAGCAGTACTTC; CDR3: CSVAGTGAYEQYF
J: TRBJ1-6; V: TRBV5-4; D: TRBD1; size: few; DNA: TGTGCCAGCAGCTCCGGACAGGCGAATTCACCCCTCCACTTT; CDR3: CASSSGQANSPLHF
J: TRBJ2-1; V: TRBV7-3; D: NA; size: NA; DNA: TGTGCCAGCAGCTTGGACAGCGTATCCTACAATGAGCAGTTCTTC; CDR3: CASSLDSVSYNEQFF
J: TRBJ1-3; V: TRBV12-3/TRBV12-4; D: NA; size: NA; DNA: TGTGCCAGCAGCACTCCAGGGTCCGGAAACACCATATATTTT; CDR3: CASSTPGSGNTIYF
J: TRBJ1-1; V: TRBV9; D: NA; size: NA; DNA: TGTGCCAGCAGCGTAGGGGAGACCGAAGCTTTCTTT; CDR3: CASSVGETEAFF
J: TRBJ2-5; V: TRBV9; D: NA; size: NA; DNA: TGTGCCAGCAGCGCGGACGGACGACGCCAAGAGACCCAGTACTTC; CDR3: CASSADGRRQETQYF
J: TRBJ2-1; V: TRBV4-2; D: TRBD2; size: once; DNA: TGTGCCAGCAGCCAAGATACTCCCGGGACTAGCCATGAGCAGTTCTTC; CDR3: CASSQDTPGTSHEQFF
J: TRBJ2-1; V: TRBV3-1; D: NA; size: NA; DNA: TGTGCCAGCAGCCTCGCAACGGATTACAATGAGCAGTTCTTC; CDR3: CASSLATDYNEQFF
J: TRBJ2-5; V: TRBV27; D: NA; size: NA; DNA: TGTGCCAGCAGGCTCTCCGGTACAGACCCGACGGGGAAGACCCAGTACTTC; CDR3: CASRLSGTDPTGKTQYF
J: TRBJ2-5; V: TRBV29-1; D: NA; size: NA; DNA: TGCAGCGTACAGGGTGTTCTGACAGAGACCCAGTACTTC; CDR3: CSVQGVLTETQYF
J: TRBJ2-7; V: TRBV27; D: NA; size: NA; DNA: TGTGCCAGCAGTTTATTTACAGGGAACTACGAGCAGTACTTC; CDR3: CASSLFTGNYEQYF
J: TRBJ2-6; V: TRBV5-1; D: NA; size: NA; DNA: TGCGCCAGCAGCTTGGAGGCAGTCCGCTCTGGGGCCAACGTCCTGACTTTC; CDR3: CASSLEAVRSGANVLTF
J: TRBJ2-7; V: TRBV5-1; D: NA; size: NA; DNA: TGCGCCAGCAGCCCCCCCATGGGACACTCCTACGAGCAGTACTTC; CDR3: CASSPPMGHSYEQYF
J: TRBJ1-2; V: TRBV6-5; D: TRBD1; size: NA; DNA: TGTGCCAGCAGTTACTCACCGGGACAGGGTTGGTATGGCTACACCTTC; CDR3: CASSYSPGQGWYGYTF
J: TRBJ1-1; V: TRBV14; D: NA; size: NA; DNA: TGTGCCAGCAGCCACGGGGGGTTCACTGAAGCTTTCTTT; CDR3: CASSHGGFTEAFF
J: TRBJ1-2; V: TRBV20-1; D: NA; size: NA; DNA: TGCAGTGCTAGAGATGGGGGTATCTATGGCTACACCTTC; CDR3: CSARDGGIYGYTF
J: TRBJ1-2; V: TRBV18; D: NA; size: NA; DNA: TGTGCCAGCTCACCATCTGCCACCGCCTATGGCTACACCTTC; CDR3: CASSPSATAYGYTF
J: TRBJ2-3; V: TRBV3-1; D: NA; size: NA; DNA: TGTGCCAGCAGCCAAGATAACCTACAAACAGATACGCAGTATTTT; CDR3: CASSQDNLQTDTQYF
J: TRBJ1-2; V: TRBV6-5; D: TRBD1; size: once; DNA: TGTGCCAGCAGTTCCGGGACAGGGGGGGGAAACTATGGCTACACCTTC; CDR3: CASSSGTGGGNYGYTF
J: TRBJ2-3; V: TRBV20-1; D: TRBD2; size: NA; DNA: TGCAGTGCTAAGGGACTAGCGGGAGATACGCAGTATTTT; CDR3: CSAKGLAGDTQYF
J: TRBJ2-6; V: TRBV6-1; D: NA; size: NA; DNA: TGTGCCAGCAGTGAACGGGGGCCTGGGGCCAACGTCCTGACTTTC; CDR3: CASSERGPGANVLTF
J: TRBJ1-1; V: TRBV25-1; D: NA; size: NA; DNA: TGTGCCAGCAGTGTTGGTCCCGGGACATATGAAGCTTTCTTT; CDR3: CASSVGPGTYEAFF
J: TRBJ2-3; V: TRBV5-1; D: TRBD1; size: NA; DNA: TGCGCCAGCAGCACCGGACAGGGGGCGCCTGGAGATACGCAGTATTTT; CDR3: CASSTGQGAPGDTQYF
J: TRBJ2-3; V: TRBV13; D: NA; size: NA; DNA: TGTGCCAGCAGCTTAGGCAGGGATCGCGATACGCAGTATTTT; CDR3: CASSLGRDRDTQYF
J: TRBJ2-3; V: TRBV7-3; D: NA; size: NA; DNA: TGTGCCAGCAGCTTATGGGATTCCACAGATACGCAGTATTTT; CDR3: CASSLWDSTDTQYF
J: TRBJ2-5; V: TRBV7-8; D: NA; size: NA; DNA: TGTGCCAGCAGCTTAAGCCCATCCCAAGAGACCCAGTACTTC; CDR3: CASSLSPSQETQYF
J: TRBJ2-3; V: TRBV9; D: NA; size: NA; DNA: TGTGCCAGCAGCGTAACGATGCGAGGGGCCCCAGATACGCAGTATTTT; CDR3: CASSVTMRGAPDTQYF
J: TRBJ1-1; V: TRBV29-1; D: TRBD1; size: NA; DNA: TGCAGCGCCTATGGGAGGGGGCAGTTGAACACTGAAGCTTTCTTT; CDR3: CSAYGRGQLNTEAFF
J: TRBJ2-5; V: TRBV7-2; D: NA; size: NA; DNA: TGTGCCAGCAGCTTTTCCATGCGCGAGACCCAGTACTTC; CDR3: CASSFSMRETQYF
J: TRBJ1-2; V: TRBV29-1; D: NA; size: NA; DNA: TGCAGCGGGCTAGGGGGGCCAAACTATGGCTACACCTTC; CDR3: CSGLGGPNYGYTF
J: TRBJ2-5; V: TRBV7-3; D: NA; size: NA; DNA: TGTGCCAGCAGCCCGGGCGAGACAGGCGGGGAGACCCAGTACTTC; CDR3: CASSPGETGGETQYF
J: TRBJ2-7; V: TRBV18; D: TRBD1; size: NA; DNA: TGTGCCAGCTCAGACCGGGACAGATCCTACGAGCAGTACTTC; CDR3: CASSDRDRSYEQYF
J: TRBJ1-1; V: TRBV29-1; D: NA; size: NA; DNA: TGCAGCGTTGTTGGACACTCCCGAGAACAGAACACTGAAGCTTTCTTT; CDR3: CSVVGHSREQNTEAFF
J: TRBJ2-6; V: TRBV4-1; D: TRBD1; size: NA; DNA: TGCGCCACTACAGGGGGTGGGGCCAACGTCCTGACTTTC; CDR3: CATTGGGANVLTF
J: TRBJ2-7; V: TRBV20-1; D: NA; size: once; DNA: TGCAGTGGCCGACAGGCAGGGTACGAGCAGTACTTC; CDR3: CSGRQAGYEQYF
J: TRBJ2-5; V: TRBV2; D: NA; size: NA; DNA: TGTGCCAGCAGGTTCCGAGGGCTAGCGATGCCCCAAGAGACCCAGTACTTC; CDR3: CASRFRGLAMPQETQYF
J: TRBJ2-7; V: TRBV12-3/TRBV12-4; D: NA; size: NA; DNA: TGTGCCAGCAAGACCGACCGGGATTTTACCACCTACGAGCAGTACTTC; CDR3: CASKTDRDFTTYEQYF
J: TRBJ2-7; V: TRBV9; D: TRBD2; size: NA; DNA: TGTGCCAGCAGCGTCGGCGGGGGGGGCTCCTACGAGCAGTACTTC; CDR3: CASSVGGGGSYEQYF
J: TRBJ2-5; V: TRBV20-1; D: NA; size: NA; DNA: TGCAGTGCACCTCCTAGGGCACAAGAGACCCAGTACTTC; CDR3: CSAPPRAQETQYF
J: TRBJ2-7; V: TRBV20-1; D: NA; size: NA; DNA: TGCAGTGCTCCCCTCTACGAGCAGTACTTC; CDR3: CSAPLYEQYF
J: TRBJ2-5; V: TRBV7-3; D: NA; size: NA; DNA: TGTGCCAGCAGCTTACCCGAACAGGGCCAGGAGACCCAGTACTTC; CDR3: CASSLPEQGQETQYF
J: TRBJ1-1; V: TRBV29-1; D: TRBD1; size: once; DNA: TGCAGCGCGACAGGGATGAACACTGAAGCTTTCTTT; CDR3: CSATGMNTEAFF
J: TRBJ1-1; V: TRBV11-2; D: NA; size: NA; DNA: TGTGCCAGCTCTTCCCCCAGTCTACTAGAAGCTTTCTTT; CDR3: CASSSPSLLEAFF
J: TRBJ2-7; V: TRBV20-1; D: TRBD1; size: NA; DNA: TGCAGTGCAACCGACAGGGGCAACGAGCAGTACTTC; CDR3: CSATDRGNEQYF
J: TRBJ2-7; V: TRBV27; D: NA; size: NA; DNA: TGTGCCAGCAGTTGGCGGGACACAACCTACGAGCAGTACTTC; CDR3: CASSWRDTTYEQYF
J: TRBJ2-1; V: TRBV18; D: TRBD2; size: NA; DNA: TGTGCCAGCTCATTAACGGGGGGGAGCTCCTACAATGAGCAGTTCTTC; CDR3: CASSLTGGSSYNEQFF